This entry is about one T cell receptor (beta chain). This entry is derived from a study of T cells in localized non-small cell lung cancer. CDR1 is SGHDT, CDR2 YYEEEE, per germline. V lost 4 bases, J lost 5 bases, and 12 bases lay in between. The CDR3 spans 14 residues. Data came from immunoSEQ multiplex PCR; TCRdb stores just in-frame clones and leaves some out. The profile shows roughly 50,000 clones, around 81% of them singletons. The source material was peripheral blood, sampled before any cancer treatment. V gene TRBV5-6 combines with J gene TRBJ1-4; the D is unclear. The receptor was derived from a female donor older than 55 with stage II squamous cell lung carcinoma. CDR3 residues: CASSTGTLNEKLFF. The CDR3 nucleotides are TGTGCCAGCAGCACGGGAACTTTAAATGAAAAACTGTTTTTT.